Described below is a single T cell receptor beta chain sequence and its context. The antigen remains unidentified. Using immunoSEQ multiplex PCR, the repertoire was profiled, and TCRdb retains in-frame clones only, with some absent. This table holds 150,000 to 200,000 clones, 80% to 90% found once. The data were obtained in a study of T cell responses to AZD1222 COVID-19 vaccine. General study results and limits: In a largely white British group with more females than males, clonal diversity was possibly underestimated.

There are 14 residues in the CDR3. Germline V gene sequence: CDR1 MGHRA, CDR2 YSYEKL. V lost 0 bases to trimming and J lost 5 bases, with 10 bases between them. This specimen consisted of peripheral blood, obtained 28 days after the second AZD1222 dose. This chain uses TRBV4-1 with TRBJ1-2, with D possibly matching TRBD1 (6 bases). This clonotype was obtained from an adult who received the AZD1222 COVID-19 vaccine. CDR3 nucleotide sequence: TGCGCCAGCAGCCAAGAAGGGACAAAGTATGGCTACACCTTC. Amino acid sequence: CASSQEGTKYGYTF.